This entry lists 19 T cell receptor beta chains sequenced from one sample in a study of control samples from healthy donors and cancer patients. Sequencing was performed with immunoSEQ multiplex PCR; in TCRdb, only in-frame clones are kept and a portion is missing. The top ten hold approximately 8% of the sample, which has over 10,000 clones, roughly three quarters seen once. The sample taken for sequencing was formalin-fixed, paraffin-embedded tissue. These receptors were taken from a male donor with melanoma.

V is TRBV2 and J is TRBJ1-2, with 9 bases aligning to TRBD1. The CDR3 has 13 amino acids. Germline V CDR1 and CDR2: SNHLY, FYNNEI. Trimming took 7 bases from V and 3 from J; bases not matched to a gene: 3. The CDR3 DNA sequence: TGTGCCAGCATTACAGGGGGCTACTATGGCTACACCTTC. It is translated as CASITGGYYGYTF.

The rearrangement joins TRBV5-1 to TRBJ2-1; D remains ambiguous. V lost 3 bases and J 8 bases, leaving 12 bases between the germline ends. The CDR3 spans 13 residues. The germline gives CDR1 SGHRS, CDR2 YFSETQ. CDR3 protein: CASSSPARDEQFF. The CDR3 DNA sequence: TGCGCCAGCAGCTCGCCTGCAAGGGATGAGCAGTTCTTC.

This clone was observed a single time. The chain links TRBV5-5 to TRBJ2-2, with D possibly matching TRBD1 (6 bases). The CDR3 is made up of 15 amino acids. Germline V CDR1 and CDR2: SGHKS, YYEKEE (reference sequence). V shed 2 bases and J shed 2 bases, with 10 bases lying between them. The CDR3 protein is CASSLVRGNTGELFF. The DNA for the CDR3 is TGTGCCAGCAGCTTAGTCAGGGGTAACACCGGGGAGCTGTTTTTT.

This chain joins TRBV16 and TRBJ1-3, with TRBD1 matching over 9 bases. Germline V CDR1 and CDR2: KGHSY, FQNENV. CDR3 length: 15 residues. The V segment lost 5 bases and the J segment 4 bases; nucleotides outside the gene matches: 6. CDR3 in amino acids: CASSTEGTGGNTIYF. CDR3 in DNA: TGTGCCAGCAGCACCGAAGGGACAGGGGGAAACACCATATATTTT.

The rearrangement links TRBV19 to TRBJ2-7, with 8 bases aligning to TRBD1. J lost 6 bases, V lost 10 bases, and 14 bases had no gene match. The CDR3 runs to 14 residues. Looked up from germline, CDR1 is LNHDA and CDR2 is SQIVND (reference sequence). The chain's CDR3 is CATSGGQGSLEQYF. For the CDR3, the DNA is TGTGCCACGAGTGGCGGACAGGGATCCCTCGAGCAGTACTTC.

V is TRBV5-4 and J is TRBJ2-3, with D possibly matching TRBD2 (5 bases). CDR1 and CDR2 (germline): SGHNT, YYREEE (reference sequence). The CDR3 spans 14 residues. Trimming removed 4 bases at V and 2 bases at J, with 11 bases between. The CDR3: CASSRSAVTDTQYF. The CDR3 DNA follows: TGTGCCAGCAGCCGGTCAGCGGTCACAGATACGCAGTATTTT. The entire variable domain, with the rest obtained from reference TRBV5-4 and TRBJ2-3, is as follows: ETGVTQSPTHLIKTRGQQVTLRCSSQSGHNTVSWYQQALGQGPQFIFQYYREEENGRGNFPPRFSGLQFPNYSSELNVNALELDDSALYLCASSRSAVTDTQYFGPGTRLTVL.

The chain carries TRBV5-1 and TRBJ1-1, with a tentative D call TRBD1 (6 bases). V dropped 3 bases and J dropped 3 bases, with 15 bases sitting between them. Germline V gene data show CDR1 as SGHRS and CDR2 as YFSETQ. There are 15 residues in the CDR3. The CDR3: CASSWAGAEDTEAFF. Written as DNA, the CDR3 is TGCGCCAGCAGCTGGGCGGGGGCGGAGGACACTGAAGCTTTCTTT. The full variable domain, in which reference TRBV5-1 and TRBJ1-1 provide the parts outside the CDR3, is KAGVTQTPRYLIKTRGQQVTLSCSPISGHRSVSWYQQTPGQGLQFLFEYFSETQRNKGNFPGRFSGRQFSNSRSEMNVSTLELGDSALYLCASSWAGAEDTEAFFGQGTRLTVV.

This chain links TRBV18 with TRBJ1-2; D call uncertain. The CDR3 sequence is 12 residues long. Trimming pared 6 bases from V and 7 bases from J, leaving 12 bases between. Germline V CDR1 and CDR2: KGHSH, LQKENI. The CDR3 region is CASSMKDGGYTF. The CDR3 nucleotides are TGTGCCAGCTCGATGAAAGACGGTGGCTACACCTTC.

This chain links TRBV6-5 with TRBJ1-1; tentative D call: TRBD1 (5 bases). Trimming cost V 7 bases and J 4 bases, with 13 bases left between them. This CDR3 is built from 13 residues. Looked up from germline, CDR1 is MNHEY and CDR2 is SVGAGI. CDR3 protein: CASTPRAFTEAFF. In DNA, the CDR3 is TGTGCCAGCACCCCCAGGGCCTTCACTGAAGCTTTCTTT.

The genes are TRBV9 and TRBJ2-3, with D perhaps TRBD2 (6 bases). Germline V gene lookup returns CDR1 SGDLS and CDR2 YYNGEE. This CDR3 has 17 amino acids. V shed 0 bases and J shed 0 bases, with 14 bases lying between them. This CDR3 is CASSVAKLASSTDTQYF. Here the CDR3 DNA reads TGTGCCAGCAGCGTAGCGAAACTAGCCTCTAGCACAGATACGCAGTATTTT.

This chain connects TRBV19 to TRBJ1-2; D might be TRBD1 (6 bases). The V gene lost 5 bases and the J gene lost 7 bases, with 11 bases spanning the gap. The CDR3 is made up of 12 amino acids. Germline CDR1 reads LNHDA; CDR2 reads SQIVND (reference sequence). Here the CDR3 reads CASSLQGSGYTF. The CDR3 bases are TGTGCCAGTAGTTTACAGGGCTCTGGCTACACCTTC.

This chain's CDR3 is CASSHNWGQGTFSYEQYF. Here the CDR3 DNA reads TGCGCCAGCAGCCACAACTGGGGACAGGGGACATTCTCCTACGAGCAGTACTTC. V is TRBV4-1 and J is TRBJ2-7, with TRBD1 matching over 10 bases. Trimming removed 3 bases from V and 0 bases from J; junction bases left unmatched: 11. CDR1 MGHRA and CDR2 YSYEKL come from the germline V gene. The CDR3 has 18 residues.

The chain has TRBV4-1 and TRBJ2-7; TRBD2 might be the D (5 bases). V dropped 4 bases and J dropped 0 bases, with 19 bases sitting between them. Germline V gene lookup returns CDR1 MGHRA and CDR2 YSYEKL. This CDR3 region has 17 residues. CDR3 sequence reads: CASSPPPGSGRSYEQYF. CDR3 nucleotide sequence: TGCGCCAGCAGCCCTCCCCCGGGAAGCGGACGCTCCTACGAGCAGTACTTC.

The DNA of the CDR3 is TGTGCCAGCAGCCTCGGACAGTTCTACCTCTACGACTACACCTTC. Its translation is CASSLGQFYLYDYTF. The V gene is TRBV6-2 or TRBV6-3, the J gene TRBJ1-2; a weak D match, TRBD1 (6 bases). Trimming took 6 bases from V and 10 from J, leaving 24 bases between them. CDR3 size: 15 residues. The germline V gene encodes CDR1 MNHEY and CDR2 SVGEGT.

The chain joins TRBV9 to TRBJ1-2; the D is unclear. The CDR3 is 13 residues long. From germline, CDR1 is SGDLS and CDR2 YYNGEE. V lost 0 bases, J lost 7 bases, and 10 bases lay in between. The CDR3 loop reads CASSVGERTGYTF. CDR3 in DNA: TGTGCCAGCAGCGTAGGGGAAAGGACTGGCTACACCTTC.

The chain uses TRBV2 and TRBJ1-5; D is ambiguous. The V end lost 3 bases, the J end lost 2 bases, and 14 bases lay between the germline ends. This CDR3 region has 16 residues. The germline CDR1 and CDR2 sequences are SNHLY and FYNNEI. The DNA for the CDR3 is TGTGCCAGCAGTGACCCAGGCAGTTGGGGCAATCAGCCCCAGCATTTT. Translating it yields CASSDPGSWGNQPQHF.

The chain combines TRBV4-3 with TRBJ1-2; TRBD1 matches 11 bases. V trimming: 3 bases; J trimming: 8 bases; junction bases outside the gene matches: 5. Germline loops: CDR1 LGHNA, CDR2 YSLEER. CDR3 length: 14 amino acids. The CDR3: CASSQGQGGKGYTF. The CDR3 coding sequence is TGCGCCAGCAGCCAGGGACAGGGGGGGAAGGGCTACACCTTC.

V gene TRBV19 combines with J gene TRBJ2-1, with no clear D. V lost 4 bases and J lost 4, with 14 bases in between. Germline V gene data show CDR1 as LNHDA and CDR2 as SQIVND (reference sequence). CDR3 size: 15 residues. Written as DNA, the CDR3 is TGTGCCAGTAGTACCCAGGCTTCTGGGTACAATGAGCAGTTCTTC. This codes for CASSTQASGYNEQFF.

V gene TRBV19 combines with J gene TRBJ2-1; 8 nucleotides match TRBD1. V shed 5 bases, J shed 0 bases, and the junction held 6 bases outside the gene matches. CDR3 length: 16 amino acids. CDR1 and CDR2 (germline): LNHDA, SQIVND (reference sequence). The DNA for the CDR3 is TGTGCCAGTAGTTTACAGGGGGGTCTCTCCTACAATGAGCAGTTCTTC. Translated, it gives CASSLQGGLSYNEQFF.